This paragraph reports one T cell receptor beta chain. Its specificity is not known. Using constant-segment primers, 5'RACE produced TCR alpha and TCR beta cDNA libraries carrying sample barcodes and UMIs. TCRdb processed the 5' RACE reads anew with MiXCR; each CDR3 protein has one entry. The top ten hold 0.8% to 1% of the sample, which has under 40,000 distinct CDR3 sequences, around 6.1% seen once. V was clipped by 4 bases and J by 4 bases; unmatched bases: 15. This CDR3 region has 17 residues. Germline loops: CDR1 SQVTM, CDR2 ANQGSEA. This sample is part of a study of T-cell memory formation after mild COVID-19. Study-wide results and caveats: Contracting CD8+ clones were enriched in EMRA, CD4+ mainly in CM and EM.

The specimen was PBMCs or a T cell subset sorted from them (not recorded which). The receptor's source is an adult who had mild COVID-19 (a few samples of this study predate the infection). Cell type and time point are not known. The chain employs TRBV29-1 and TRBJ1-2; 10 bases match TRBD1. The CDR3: CSVGDRGHAGGSYGYTF. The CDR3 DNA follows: TGCAGCGTTGGGGACAGGGGCCACGCAGGGGGCAGCTATGGCTACACCTTC. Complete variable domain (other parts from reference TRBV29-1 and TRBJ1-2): SAVISQKPSRDICQRGTSLTIQCQVDSQVTMMFWYRQQPGQSLTLIATANQGSEATYESGFVIDKFPISRPNLTFSTLTVSNMSPEDSSIYLCSVGDRGHAGGSYGYTFGSGTRLTVV.